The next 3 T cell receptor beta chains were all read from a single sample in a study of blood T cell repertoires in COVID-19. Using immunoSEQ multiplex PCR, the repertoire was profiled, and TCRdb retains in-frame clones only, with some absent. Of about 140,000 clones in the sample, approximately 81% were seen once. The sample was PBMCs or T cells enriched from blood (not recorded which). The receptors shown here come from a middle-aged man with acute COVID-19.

The CDR3 DNA reads TGTGCCATCAGCCTCTCGGGATACGAGCAGTACTTC. It codes for CAISLSGYEQYF. V is TRBV10-3 and J is TRBJ2-7; D may be TRBD2 (5 bases). Germline V gene lookup returns CDR1 ENHRY and CDR2 SYGVKD. The V and J ends lost 6 bases and 4 bases respectively, with 10 bases between them. The length of the CDR3 is 12 residues.

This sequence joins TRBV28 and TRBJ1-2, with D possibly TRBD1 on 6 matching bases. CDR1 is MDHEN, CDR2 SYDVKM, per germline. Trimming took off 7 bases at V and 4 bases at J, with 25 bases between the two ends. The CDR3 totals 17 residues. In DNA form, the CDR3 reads TGTGCCAGCACCTTAGCGGGGGGCGAGGTTTCTAGCTATGGCTACACCTTC. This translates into CASTLAGGEVSSYGYTF.

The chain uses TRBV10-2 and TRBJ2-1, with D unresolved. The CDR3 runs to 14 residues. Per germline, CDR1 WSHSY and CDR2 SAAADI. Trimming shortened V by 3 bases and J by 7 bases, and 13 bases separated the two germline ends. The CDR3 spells CASSDQQPRNEQFF. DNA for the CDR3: TGCGCCAGCAGTGACCAACAGCCACGTAATGAGCAGTTCTTC.